Listed below are T cell receptor beta chains from one sample, sequenced in a study of T cell responses to AZD1222 COVID-19 vaccine. The method was immunoSEQ multiplex PCR; TCRdb's version includes in-frame clones alone and lacks a portion of them. The sample contains about 180,000 clones, 70% to 90% of which appear only once. The specimen comprised peripheral blood, sampled on day 0 of AZD1222 vaccination. These receptor sequences come from an adult in good health. CDR3s include the opening cysteine and the closing phenylalanine or tryptophan. The order of the fields is J gene, D gene, clone size, V gene, CDR3 protein, CDR3 DNA. The D gene is left open where the match is weak. The size entry is marked missing in some rows and otherwise reads once, few, many or a size class.

J gene: TRBJ1-5; D gene: NA; clone size: NA; V gene: TRBV7-2; CDR3 protein: CASSSQGGQPQHF; CDR3 DNA: TGTGCCAGCAGCTCCCAGGGTGGGCAGCCCCAGCATTTT
J gene: TRBJ1-1; D gene: NA; clone size: NA; V gene: TRBV7-2; CDR3 protein: CASSYAEELGAFF; CDR3 DNA: TGTGCCAGCAGCTACGCCGAAGAGTTAGGAGCTTTCTTT
J gene: TRBJ2-2; D gene: NA; clone size: NA; V gene: TRBV9; CDR3 protein: CASSVVVDPPPDGELFF; CDR3 DNA: TGTGCCAGCAGCGTAGTGGTAGACCCTCCTCCGGACGGGGAGCTGTTTTTT
J gene: TRBJ1-2; D gene: NA; clone size: NA; V gene: TRBV5-4; CDR3 protein: CASSTGPSNYGYTF; CDR3 DNA: TGTGCCAGCAGTACCGGACCTTCCAACTATGGCTACACCTTC
J gene: TRBJ1-2; D gene: NA; clone size: NA; V gene: TRBV19; CDR3 protein: CASSISGDYGYTF; CDR3 DNA: TGTGCCAGTAGTATATCAGGGGACTATGGCTACACCTTC
J gene: TRBJ1-3; D gene: NA; clone size: NA; V gene: TRBV9; CDR3 protein: CASSVEPDTDTIYF; CDR3 DNA: TGTGCCAGCAGCGTAGAGCCTGACACGGACACCATATATTTT
J gene: TRBJ2-1; D gene: TRBD1; clone size: NA; V gene: TRBV6-1; CDR3 protein: CASSESGTGYHGQFF; CDR3 DNA: TGTGCCAGCAGTGAATCCGGGACAGGGTATCACGGGCAGTTCTTC
J gene: TRBJ1-1; D gene: NA; clone size: NA; V gene: TRBV12-5; CDR3 protein: CASRMGGSTEAFF; CDR3 DNA: TGTGCTAGCAGGATGGGGGGGAGCACTGAAGCTTTCTTT
J gene: TRBJ1-3; D gene: NA; clone size: few; V gene: TRBV27; CDR3 protein: CASRITYSGNTIYF; CDR3 DNA: TGTGCCAGCAGGATAACTTACTCTGGAAACACCATATATTTT
J gene: TRBJ2-5; D gene: TRBD2; clone size: NA; V gene: TRBV3-1/TRBV3-2; CDR3 protein: CASSHPGTSGEETQYF; CDR3 DNA: TGTGCCAGCAGCCACCCCGGGACTAGCGGGGAAGAGACCCAGTACTTC
J gene: TRBJ2-4; D gene: NA; clone size: NA; V gene: TRBV6-5; CDR3 protein: CASSQGTWDIQYF; CDR3 DNA: TGTGCCAGCAGCCAAGGGACGTGGGACATTCAGTACTTC
J gene: TRBJ1-6; D gene: TRBD1; clone size: NA; V gene: TRBV30; CDR3 protein: CAWRDRGFGAPLHF; CDR3 DNA: TGTGCCTGGAGGGACAGGGGTTTTGGGGCACCCCTCCACTTT
J gene: TRBJ2-7; D gene: NA; clone size: NA; V gene: TRBV9; CDR3 protein: CASSVVGGEQYF; CDR3 DNA: TGTGCCAGCAGCGTAGTGGGGGGCGAGCAGTACTTC
J gene: TRBJ1-4; D gene: NA; clone size: once; V gene: TRBV7-3; CDR3 protein: CASSSGPNEKLFF; CDR3 DNA: TGTGCCAGCAGCTCGGGACCTAATGAAAAACTGTTTTTT
J gene: TRBJ1-2; D gene: TRBD1; clone size: NA; V gene: TRBV18; CDR3 protein: CASSPLGEGQEYGYTF; CDR3 DNA: TGTGCCAGCTCACCCCTGGGAGAAGGACAGGAATATGGCTACACCTTC
J gene: TRBJ2-7; D gene: NA; clone size: NA; V gene: TRBV6-1; CDR3 protein: CASSEAWRGDLPGYEQYF; CDR3 DNA: TGTGCCAGCAGTGAAGCCTGGAGGGGGGATTTACCCGGCTACGAGCAGTACTTC
J gene: TRBJ1-5; D gene: NA; clone size: NA; V gene: TRBV30; CDR3 protein: CAWTPHPDQPQHF; CDR3 DNA: TGTGCCTGGACCCCCCACCCCGATCAGCCCCAGCATTTT
J gene: TRBJ1-3; D gene: TRBD1; clone size: once; V gene: TRBV4-1; CDR3 protein: CASSQDLPMDRGGNTIYF; CDR3 DNA: TGCGCCAGCAGCCAAGATCTCCCAATGGACAGGGGTGGAAACACCATATATTTT
J gene: TRBJ1-2; D gene: NA; clone size: NA; V gene: TRBV20-1; CDR3 protein: CSATGSYGYTF; CDR3 DNA: TGCAGTGCTACAGGGTCTTATGGCTACACCTTC
J gene: TRBJ2-7; D gene: NA; clone size: NA; V gene: TRBV14; CDR3 protein: CASSLTATYEQYF; CDR3 DNA: TGTGCCAGCAGCTTGACAGCTACCTACGAGCAGTACTTC
J gene: TRBJ2-2; D gene: NA; clone size: NA; V gene: TRBV7-2; CDR3 protein: CASSPDSTGELFF; CDR3 DNA: TGTGCCAGCAGCCCGGACAGCACCGGGGAGCTGTTTTTT
J gene: TRBJ1-2; D gene: NA; clone size: NA; V gene: TRBV30; CDR3 protein: CAQNAGGYTF; CDR3 DNA: TGTGCCCAAAACGCCGGTGGCTACACCTTC
J gene: TRBJ2-7; D gene: TRBD1; clone size: few; V gene: TRBV27; CDR3 protein: CASSLNTGGVYEQYF; CDR3 DNA: TGTGCCAGCAGTTTAAATACAGGGGGTGTTTACGAGCAGTACTTC
J gene: TRBJ1-3; D gene: NA; clone size: NA; V gene: TRBV18; CDR3 protein: CASSPGGTIYF; CDR3 DNA: TGTGCCAGCTCACCTGGGGGTACCATATATTTT
J gene: TRBJ2-2; D gene: NA; clone size: NA; V gene: TRBV7-2; CDR3 protein: CASSLVGWDITGELFF; CDR3 DNA: TGTGCCAGCAGCTTAGTAGGATGGGACATCACCGGGGAGCTGTTTTTT
J gene: TRBJ2-5; D gene: TRBD2; clone size: NA; V gene: TRBV3-1/TRBV3-2; CDR3 protein: CASSPSGGWGETQYF; CDR3 DNA: TGTGCCAGCAGTCCCAGCGGGGGATGGGGTGAGACCCAGTACTTC
J gene: TRBJ2-2; D gene: TRBD2; clone size: NA; V gene: TRBV11-2; CDR3 protein: CASSLTSGPGELFF; CDR3 DNA: TGTGCCAGCAGCTTGACTAGCGGGCCCGGGGAGCTGTTTTTT
J gene: TRBJ2-7; D gene: NA; clone size: once; V gene: TRBV27; CDR3 protein: CASSSFGVTEQYF; CDR3 DNA: TGTGCCAGCAGTTCATTCGGGGTTACCGAGCAGTACTTC
J gene: TRBJ1-5; D gene: NA; clone size: NA; V gene: TRBV15; CDR3 protein: CATSRDPTGRGPNQPQHF; CDR3 DNA: TGTGCCACCAGCAGAGACCCCACCGGACGGGGCCCCAATCAGCCCCAGCATTTT
J gene: TRBJ1-2; D gene: TRBD1; clone size: NA; V gene: TRBV5-1; CDR3 protein: CASTGQGDGYTF; CDR3 DNA: TGCGCCAGCACCGGACAGGGGGACGGCTACACCTTC
J gene: TRBJ2-7; D gene: NA; clone size: NA; V gene: TRBV6-5; CDR3 protein: CASFGDSYEQYF; CDR3 DNA: TGTGCCAGCTTTGGTGACTCCTACGAGCAGTACTTC
J gene: TRBJ1-2; D gene: NA; clone size: NA; V gene: TRBV7-8; CDR3 protein: CASSLVGRWGGGGYTF; CDR3 DNA: TGTGCCAGCAGCTTAGTGGGCAGGTGGGGCGGCGGGGGCTACACCTTC
J gene: TRBJ2-2; D gene: NA; clone size: NA; V gene: TRBV14; CDR3 protein: CASSQVAGSSTGELFF; CDR3 DNA: TGTGCCAGCAGCCAAGTAGCAGGGTCAAGCACCGGGGAGCTGTTTTTT
J gene: TRBJ2-7; D gene: NA; clone size: NA; V gene: TRBV7-2; CDR3 protein: CASSPAGGALYEQYF; CDR3 DNA: TGTGCCAGCAGCCCTGCTGGTGGGGCGTTATACGAGCAGTACTTC
J gene: TRBJ1-2; D gene: TRBD1; clone size: few; V gene: TRBV12-5; CDR3 protein: CASGQGGMYYGYTF; CDR3 DNA: TGTGCTAGTGGCCAGGGGGGGATGTACTATGGCTACACCTTC
J gene: TRBJ1-6; D gene: TRBD1; clone size: NA; V gene: TRBV5-6; CDR3 protein: CASSLDGTGVSPLHF; CDR3 DNA: TGTGCCAGCAGCTTGGACGGGACAGGGGTTTCACCCCTCCACTTT
J gene: TRBJ1-3; D gene: NA; clone size: NA; V gene: TRBV19; CDR3 protein: CASSIALLPGRSGNTIYF; CDR3 DNA: TGTGCCAGTAGTATTGCACTATTACCTGGTCGCTCTGGAAACACCATATATTTT
J gene: TRBJ1-5; D gene: TRBD1; clone size: once; V gene: TRBV6-1; CDR3 protein: CASSEDRGASLSNQPQHF; CDR3 DNA: TGTGCCAGCAGTGAGGACAGGGGGGCCTCTCTTAGCAATCAGCCCCAGCATTTT
J gene: TRBJ2-2; D gene: NA; clone size: NA; V gene: TRBV5-4; CDR3 protein: CASSNRTLTGELFF; CDR3 DNA: TGTGCCAGCAGCAACAGGACCCTCACCGGGGAGCTGTTTTTT
J gene: TRBJ1-4; D gene: NA; clone size: NA; V gene: TRBV3-1/TRBV3-2; CDR3 protein: CASSREVWNEKLFF; CDR3 DNA: TGTGCCAGCAGCCGAGAGGTTTGGAATGAAAAACTGTTTTTT
J gene: TRBJ2-7; D gene: TRBD1; clone size: NA; V gene: TRBV28; CDR3 protein: CASSLVTGREQYF; CDR3 DNA: TGTGCCAGCAGTTTGGTGACAGGGCGCGAGCAGTACTTC
J gene: TRBJ2-3; D gene: TRBD2; clone size: NA; V gene: TRBV7-3; CDR3 protein: CASSLSLGGSPDTQYF; CDR3 DNA: TGTGCCAGCAGCTTAAGTTTGGGGGGGAGTCCGGATACGCAGTATTTT
J gene: TRBJ2-7; D gene: NA; clone size: NA; V gene: TRBV11-1; CDR3 protein: CASSYPRATYEQYF; CDR3 DNA: TGTGCCAGCAGCTACCCTCGGGCCACCTACGAGCAGTACTTC
J gene: TRBJ1-1; D gene: NA; clone size: NA; V gene: TRBV9; CDR3 protein: CASSVQGRGTEAFF; CDR3 DNA: TGTGCCAGCAGCGTACAGGGCCGGGGCACTGAAGCTTTCTTT
J gene: TRBJ2-7; D gene: NA; clone size: NA; V gene: TRBV3-1/TRBV3-2; CDR3 protein: CASSQDGGYGDGYEQYF; CDR3 DNA: TGTGCCAGCAGCCAGGACGGGGGTTACGGAGACGGTTACGAGCAGTACTTC
J gene: TRBJ1-5; D gene: NA; clone size: NA; V gene: TRBV5-1; CDR3 protein: CASSLDGLNQPQHF; CDR3 DNA: TGCGCCAGCAGCTTGGATGGGTTAAATCAGCCCCAGCATTTT
J gene: TRBJ1-5; D gene: TRBD1; clone size: few; V gene: TRBV27; CDR3 protein: CASRHGQGADSNQPQHF; CDR3 DNA: TGTGCCAGCAGGCATGGACAGGGGGCGGATAGCAATCAGCCCCAGCATTTT
J gene: TRBJ1-2; D gene: NA; clone size: NA; V gene: TRBV27; CDR3 protein: CASSLQKGNYGYTF; CDR3 DNA: TGTGCCAGCAGTCTTCAGAAGGGTAACTATGGCTACACCTTC
J gene: TRBJ2-1; D gene: TRBD2; clone size: NA; V gene: TRBV7-3; CDR3 protein: CASSPGVLLGAGGRHNEQFF; CDR3 DNA: TGTGCCAGCAGCCCGGGAGTCTTACTAGGGGCGGGGGGGCGCCACAATGAGCAGTTCTTC
J gene: TRBJ2-7; D gene: NA; clone size: NA; V gene: TRBV11-1; CDR3 protein: CASSSGSTGFEQYF; CDR3 DNA: TGTGCCAGCAGCTCAGGGTCAACAGGTTTCGAGCAGTACTTC
J gene: TRBJ1-5; D gene: TRBD1; clone size: NA; V gene: TRBV5-1; CDR3 protein: CASSLASGGDQPQHF; CDR3 DNA: TGCGCCAGCAGCTTGGCTTCAGGGGGCGATCAGCCCCAGCATTTT
J gene: TRBJ2-7; D gene: NA; clone size: NA; V gene: TRBV12-3/TRBV12-4; CDR3 protein: CASSLSRLYEQYF; CDR3 DNA: TGTGCCAGCAGTTTAAGCAGGCTTTACGAGCAGTACTTC
J gene: TRBJ1-4; D gene: NA; clone size: NA; V gene: TRBV5-5; CDR3 protein: CASSLDTGATNEKLFF; CDR3 DNA: TGTGCCAGCAGCTTAGACACCGGAGCAACTAATGAAAAACTGTTTTTT
J gene: TRBJ2-1; D gene: NA; clone size: NA; V gene: TRBV3-1/TRBV3-2; CDR3 protein: CASSQEVPNEQFF; CDR3 DNA: TGTGCCAGCAGCCAAGAGGTCCCCAATGAGCAGTTCTTC
J gene: TRBJ1-3; D gene: NA; clone size: few; V gene: TRBV7-9; CDR3 protein: CASSSPGQGNTIYF; CDR3 DNA: TGTGCCAGCAGCTCGCCGGGACAAGGAAACACCATATATTTT
J gene: TRBJ2-3; D gene: NA; clone size: NA; V gene: TRBV4-2; CDR3 protein: CASSQERGALTDTQYF; CDR3 DNA: TGTGCCAGCAGCCAAGAGCGGGGAGCCCTCACAGATACGCAGTATTTT
J gene: TRBJ1-2; D gene: NA; clone size: NA; V gene: TRBV25-1; CDR3 protein: CASRGSSRGYTF; CDR3 DNA: TGTGCCAGCCGGGGCTCCTCAAGGGGCTACACCTTC
J gene: TRBJ1-1; D gene: TRBD1; clone size: NA; V gene: TRBV7-9; CDR3 protein: CASSADRGFTEAFF; CDR3 DNA: TGTGCCAGCAGCGCGGACAGGGGTTTTACTGAAGCTTTCTTT
J gene: TRBJ2-3; D gene: TRBD1; clone size: few; V gene: TRBV7-9; CDR3 protein: CASRPGQGARGTDTQYF; CDR3 DNA: TGTGCCAGCAGACCGGGACAGGGGGCGCGAGGCACAGATACGCAGTATTTT
J gene: TRBJ2-5; D gene: TRBD2; clone size: NA; V gene: TRBV4-1; CDR3 protein: CASSFPASGRQETQYF; CDR3 DNA: TGCGCCAGCAGCTTCCCAGCCAGCGGGAGGCAAGAGACCCAGTACTTC